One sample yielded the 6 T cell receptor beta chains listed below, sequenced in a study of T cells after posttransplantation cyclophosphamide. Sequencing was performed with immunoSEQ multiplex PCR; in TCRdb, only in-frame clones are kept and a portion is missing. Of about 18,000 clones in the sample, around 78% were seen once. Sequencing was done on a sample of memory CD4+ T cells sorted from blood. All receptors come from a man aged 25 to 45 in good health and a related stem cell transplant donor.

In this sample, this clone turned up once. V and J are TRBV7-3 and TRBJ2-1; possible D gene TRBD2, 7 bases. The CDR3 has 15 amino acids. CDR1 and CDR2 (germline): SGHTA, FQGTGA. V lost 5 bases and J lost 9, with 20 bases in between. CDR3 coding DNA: TGTGCCAGCAGCCGCGGGGGCCTACAACGGGGTGAGCAGTTCTTC. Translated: CASSRGGLQRGEQFF.

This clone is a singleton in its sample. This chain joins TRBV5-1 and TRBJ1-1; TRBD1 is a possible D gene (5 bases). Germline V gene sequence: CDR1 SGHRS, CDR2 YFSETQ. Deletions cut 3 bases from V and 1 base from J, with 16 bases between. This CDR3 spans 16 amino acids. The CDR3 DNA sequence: TGCGCCAGCAGCTGGGGGGTGGGGGGAGCGAACACTGAAGCTTTCTTT. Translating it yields CASSWGVGGANTEAFF.

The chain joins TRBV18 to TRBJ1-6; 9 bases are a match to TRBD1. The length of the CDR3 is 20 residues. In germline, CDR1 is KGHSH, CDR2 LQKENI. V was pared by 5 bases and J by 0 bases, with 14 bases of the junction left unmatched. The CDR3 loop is CASSSRPPGQGFSYNSPLHF. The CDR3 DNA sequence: TGTGCCAGCTCATCTCGACCTCCGGGACAGGGATTCTCCTATAATTCACCCCTCCACTTT.

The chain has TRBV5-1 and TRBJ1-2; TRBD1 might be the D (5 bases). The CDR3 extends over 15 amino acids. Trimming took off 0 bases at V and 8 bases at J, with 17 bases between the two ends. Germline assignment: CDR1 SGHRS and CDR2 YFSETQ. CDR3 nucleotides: TGCGCCAGCAGCTTGGGTGGCAGGGAGGATTACGGCTACACCTTC. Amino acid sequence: CASSLGGREDYGYTF.

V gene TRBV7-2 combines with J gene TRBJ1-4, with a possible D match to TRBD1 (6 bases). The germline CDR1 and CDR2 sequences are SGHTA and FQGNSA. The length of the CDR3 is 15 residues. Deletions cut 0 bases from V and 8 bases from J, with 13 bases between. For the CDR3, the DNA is TGTGCCAGCAGCTTAGCAAACAGGGCCTACGAAAAACTGTTTTTT. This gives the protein CASSLANRAYEKLFF.

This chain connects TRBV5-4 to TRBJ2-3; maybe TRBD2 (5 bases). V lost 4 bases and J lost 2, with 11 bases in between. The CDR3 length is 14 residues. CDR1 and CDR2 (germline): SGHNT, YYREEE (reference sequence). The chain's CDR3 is CASSKTNNTDTQYF. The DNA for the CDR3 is TGTGCCAGCAGCAAGACTAACAACACAGATACGCAGTATTTT. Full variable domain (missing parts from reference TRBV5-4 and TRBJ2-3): ETGVTQSPTHLIKTRGQQVTLRCSSQSGHNTVSWYQQALGQGPQFIFQYYREEENGRGNFPPRFSGLQFPNYSSELNVNALELDDSALYLCASSKTNNTDTQYFGPGTRLTVL.